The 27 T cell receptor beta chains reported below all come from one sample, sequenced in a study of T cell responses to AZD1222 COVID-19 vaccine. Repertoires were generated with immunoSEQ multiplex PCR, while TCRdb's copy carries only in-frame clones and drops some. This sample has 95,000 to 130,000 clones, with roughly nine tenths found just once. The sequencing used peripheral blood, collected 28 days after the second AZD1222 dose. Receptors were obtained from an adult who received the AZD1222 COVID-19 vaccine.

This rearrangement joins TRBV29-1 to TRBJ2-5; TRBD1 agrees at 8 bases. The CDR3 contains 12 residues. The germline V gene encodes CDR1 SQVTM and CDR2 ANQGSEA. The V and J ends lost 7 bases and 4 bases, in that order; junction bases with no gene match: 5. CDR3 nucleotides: TGCAGCGGCGGACAGGGTCGAGAGACCCAGTACTTC. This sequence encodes CSGGQGRETQYF.

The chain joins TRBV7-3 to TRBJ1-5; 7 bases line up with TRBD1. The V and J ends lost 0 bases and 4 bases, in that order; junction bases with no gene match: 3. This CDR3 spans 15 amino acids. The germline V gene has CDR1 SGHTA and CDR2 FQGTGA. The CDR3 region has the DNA TGTGCCAGCAGCTTAACGGACAGGTCGAATCAGCCCCAGCATTTT. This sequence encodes CASSLTDRSNQPQHF.

CDR3 region: CASSYSSGRNSPLHF. Here the CDR3 DNA reads TGTGCCAGCAGTTACTCATCGGGGCGTAATTCACCCCTCCACTTT. This sequence joins TRBV6-5 and TRBJ1-6; D perhaps matches TRBD1 (5 bases). The CDR3 sequence is 15 residues long. The V and J ends lost 0 bases and 6 bases respectively, with 9 bases between them. CDR1 MNHEY and CDR2 SVGAGI come from the germline V gene.

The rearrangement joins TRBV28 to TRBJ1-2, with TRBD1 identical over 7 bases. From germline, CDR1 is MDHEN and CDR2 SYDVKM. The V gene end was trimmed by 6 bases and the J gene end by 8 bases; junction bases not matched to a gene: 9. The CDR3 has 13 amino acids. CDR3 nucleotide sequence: TGTGCCAGCAGACGGGACAGAATAGGCGGCTACACCTTC. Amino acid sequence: CASRRDRIGGYTF.

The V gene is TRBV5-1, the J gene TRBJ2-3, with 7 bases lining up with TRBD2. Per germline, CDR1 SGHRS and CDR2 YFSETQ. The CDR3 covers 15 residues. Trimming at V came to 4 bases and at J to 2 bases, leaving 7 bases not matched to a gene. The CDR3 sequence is CASSLTSDATDTQYF. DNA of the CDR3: TGCGCCAGCAGCCTTACTAGCGATGCCACAGATACGCAGTATTTT.

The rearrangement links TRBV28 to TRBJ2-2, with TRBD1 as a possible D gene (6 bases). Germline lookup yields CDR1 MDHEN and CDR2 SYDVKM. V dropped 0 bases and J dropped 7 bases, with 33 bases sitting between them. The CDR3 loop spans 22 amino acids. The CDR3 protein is CASSLWSTRVTTPDRLGGELFF. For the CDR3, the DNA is TGTGCCAGCAGTTTATGGTCGACCAGAGTTACAACCCCGGACAGACTTGGCGGGGAGCTGTTTTTT.

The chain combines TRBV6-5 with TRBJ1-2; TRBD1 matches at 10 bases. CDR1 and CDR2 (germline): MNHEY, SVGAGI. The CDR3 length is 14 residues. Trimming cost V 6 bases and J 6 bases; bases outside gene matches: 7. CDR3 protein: CASRTGGAANGYTF. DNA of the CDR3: TGTGCCAGCAGGACAGGGGGCGCTGCGAATGGCTACACCTTC.

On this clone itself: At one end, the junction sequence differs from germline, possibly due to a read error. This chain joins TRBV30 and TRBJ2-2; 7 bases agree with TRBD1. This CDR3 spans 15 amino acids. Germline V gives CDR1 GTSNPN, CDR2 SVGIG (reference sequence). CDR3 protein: CAWRTPGTDFGDLFF. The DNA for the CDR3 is TGTGCCTGGAGGACCCCCGGGACAGATTTCGGGGATCTGTTTTTT.

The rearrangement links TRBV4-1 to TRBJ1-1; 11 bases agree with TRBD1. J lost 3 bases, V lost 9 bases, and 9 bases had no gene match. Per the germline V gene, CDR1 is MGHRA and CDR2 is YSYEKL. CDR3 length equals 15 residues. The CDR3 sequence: CASQWTGGSHTEAFF. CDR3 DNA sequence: TGCGCCAGTCAATGGACAGGGGGCAGTCACACTGAAGCTTTCTTT.

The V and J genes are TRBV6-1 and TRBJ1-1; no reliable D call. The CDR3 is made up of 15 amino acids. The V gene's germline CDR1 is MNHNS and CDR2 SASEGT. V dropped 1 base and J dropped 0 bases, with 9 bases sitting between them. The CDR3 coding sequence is TGTGCCAGCAGTGAAGAGGATTTTATGAACACTGAAGCTTTCTTT. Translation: CASSEEDFMNTEAFF.

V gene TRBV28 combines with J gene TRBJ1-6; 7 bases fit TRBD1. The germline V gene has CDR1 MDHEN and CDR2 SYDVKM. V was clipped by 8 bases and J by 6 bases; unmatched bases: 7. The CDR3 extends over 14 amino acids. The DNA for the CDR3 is TGTGCCAGCTTATCGGGACAGCGTAATTCACCCCTCCACTTT. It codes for CASLSGQRNSPLHF.

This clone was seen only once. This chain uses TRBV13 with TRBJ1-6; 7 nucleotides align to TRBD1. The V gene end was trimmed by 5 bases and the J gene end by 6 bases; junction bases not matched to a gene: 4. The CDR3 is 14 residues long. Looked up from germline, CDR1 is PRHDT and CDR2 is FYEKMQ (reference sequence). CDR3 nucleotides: TGTGCCAGCAGCCCGGACAGGTTTAATTCACCCCTCCACTTT. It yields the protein CASSPDRFNSPLHF. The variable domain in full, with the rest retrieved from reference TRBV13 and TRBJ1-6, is AAGVIQSPRHLIKEKRETATLKCYPIPRHDTVYWYQQGPGQDPQFLISFYEKMQSDKGSIPDRFSAQQFSDYHSELNMSSLELGDSALYFCASSPDRFNSPLHFGNGTRLTVT.

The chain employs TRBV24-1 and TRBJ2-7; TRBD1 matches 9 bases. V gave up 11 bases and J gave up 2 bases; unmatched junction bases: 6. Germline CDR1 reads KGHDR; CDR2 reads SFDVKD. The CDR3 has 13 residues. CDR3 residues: CAKNTGGAYEQYF. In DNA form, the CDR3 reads TGTGCCAAAAATACAGGGGGCGCCTACGAGCAGTACTTC.

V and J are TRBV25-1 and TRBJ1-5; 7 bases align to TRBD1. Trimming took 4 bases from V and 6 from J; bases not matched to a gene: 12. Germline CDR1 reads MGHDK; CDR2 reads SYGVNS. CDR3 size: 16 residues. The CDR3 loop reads CASSAQGERAGQPQHF. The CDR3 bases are TGTGCCAGCAGTGCCCAGGGGGAACGGGCGGGTCAGCCCCAGCATTTT.

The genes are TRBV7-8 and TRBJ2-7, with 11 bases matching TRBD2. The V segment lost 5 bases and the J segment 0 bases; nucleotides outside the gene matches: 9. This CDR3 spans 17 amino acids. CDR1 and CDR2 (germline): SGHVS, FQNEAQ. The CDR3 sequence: CASSPSGRIWGSYEQYF. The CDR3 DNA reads TGTGCCAGCAGCCCTAGCGGGAGGATTTGGGGCTCCTACGAGCAGTACTTC.

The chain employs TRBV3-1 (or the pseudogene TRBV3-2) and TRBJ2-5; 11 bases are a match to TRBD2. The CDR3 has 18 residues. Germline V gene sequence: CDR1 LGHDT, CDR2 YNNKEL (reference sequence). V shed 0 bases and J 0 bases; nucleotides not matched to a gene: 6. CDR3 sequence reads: CASSQDQLAGAYQETQYF. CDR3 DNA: TGTGCCAGCAGCCAAGATCAACTAGCGGGAGCGTACCAAGAGACCCAGTACTTC.

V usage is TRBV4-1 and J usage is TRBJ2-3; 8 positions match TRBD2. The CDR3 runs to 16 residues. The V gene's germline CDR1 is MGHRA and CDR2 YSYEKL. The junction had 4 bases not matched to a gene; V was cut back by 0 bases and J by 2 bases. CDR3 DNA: TGCGCCAGCAGCCAAGAGGCTAGCGGGTCCACAGATACGCAGTATTTT. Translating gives CASSQEASGSTDTQYF.

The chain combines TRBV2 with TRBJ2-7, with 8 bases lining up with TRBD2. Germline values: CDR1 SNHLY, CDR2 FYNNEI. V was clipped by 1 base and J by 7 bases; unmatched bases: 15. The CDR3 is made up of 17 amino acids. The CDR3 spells CASSEGTGLVGGEEQYF. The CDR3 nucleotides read TGTGCCAGCAGTGAAGGAACGGGACTAGTAGGGGGGGAAGAGCAGTACTTC.

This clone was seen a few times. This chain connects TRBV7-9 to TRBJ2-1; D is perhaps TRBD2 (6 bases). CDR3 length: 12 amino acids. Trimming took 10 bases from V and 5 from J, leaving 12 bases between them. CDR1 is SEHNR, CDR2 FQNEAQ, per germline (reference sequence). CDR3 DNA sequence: TGTGCCACTGGGGGGAGTCACAATGAGCAGTTCTTC. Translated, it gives CATGGSHNEQFF.

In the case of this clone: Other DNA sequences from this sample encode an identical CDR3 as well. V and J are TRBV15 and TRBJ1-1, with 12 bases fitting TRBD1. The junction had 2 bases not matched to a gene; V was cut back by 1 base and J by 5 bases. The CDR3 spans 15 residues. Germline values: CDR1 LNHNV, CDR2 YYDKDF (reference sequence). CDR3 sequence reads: CATSRGDRGRTEAFF. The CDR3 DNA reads TGTGCCACCAGCAGAGGGGACAGGGGGCGGACTGAAGCTTTCTTT.

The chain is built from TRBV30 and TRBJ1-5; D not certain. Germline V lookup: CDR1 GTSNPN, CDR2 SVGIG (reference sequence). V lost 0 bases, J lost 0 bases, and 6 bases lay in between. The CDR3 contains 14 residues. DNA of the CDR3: TGTGCCTGGAGTGTTGTTGCTAGCAATCAGCCCCAGCATTTT. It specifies CAWSVVASNQPQHF.

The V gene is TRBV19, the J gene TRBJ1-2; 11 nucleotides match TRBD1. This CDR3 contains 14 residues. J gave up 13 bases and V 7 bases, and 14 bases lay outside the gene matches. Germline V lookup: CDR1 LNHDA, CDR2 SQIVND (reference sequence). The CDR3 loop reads CASTSIGQGAVRTF. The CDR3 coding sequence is TGTGCCAGTACCTCTATCGGACAGGGGGCGGTCCGCACCTTC.

The CDR3 nucleotides are TGCGCCAGCAGCTGGACCCTAGCGGGAGGATCCTACGAGCAGTACTTC. Translated, it gives CASSWTLAGGSYEQYF. The chain has TRBV5-1 and TRBJ2-7; TRBD2 agrees at 11 bases. The CDR3 runs 16 residues. The V and J ends lost 3 bases and 1 base, in that order; junction bases with no gene match: 6. CDR1 is SGHRS, CDR2 YFSETQ, per germline.

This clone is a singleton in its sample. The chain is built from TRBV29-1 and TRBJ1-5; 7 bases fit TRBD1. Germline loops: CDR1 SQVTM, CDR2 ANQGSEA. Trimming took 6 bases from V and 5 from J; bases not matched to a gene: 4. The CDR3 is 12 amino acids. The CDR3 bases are TGCAGCGTCGGGGGGACAGATCAGCCCCAGCATTTT. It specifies CSVGGTDQPQHF.

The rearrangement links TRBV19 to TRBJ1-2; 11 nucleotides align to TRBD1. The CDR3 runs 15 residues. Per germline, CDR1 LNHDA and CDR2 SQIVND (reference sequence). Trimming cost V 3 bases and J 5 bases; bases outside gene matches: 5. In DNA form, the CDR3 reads TGTGCCAGTAGTATTGGACAGGGGGCGACGTATGGCTACACCTTC. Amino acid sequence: CASSIGQGATYGYTF.

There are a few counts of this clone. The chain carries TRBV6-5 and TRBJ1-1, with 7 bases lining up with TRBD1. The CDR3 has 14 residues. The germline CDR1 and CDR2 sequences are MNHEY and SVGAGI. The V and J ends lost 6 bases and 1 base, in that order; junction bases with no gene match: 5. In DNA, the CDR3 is TGTGCCAGCAGCAGGGACAGAAGGAACACTGAAGCTTTCTTT. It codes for CASSRDRRNTEAFF.

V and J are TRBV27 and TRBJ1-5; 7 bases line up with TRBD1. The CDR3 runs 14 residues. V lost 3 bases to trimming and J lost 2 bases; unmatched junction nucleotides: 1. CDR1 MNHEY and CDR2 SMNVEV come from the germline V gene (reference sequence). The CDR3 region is CASSFGQGNQPQHF. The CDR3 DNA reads TGTGCCAGCAGTTTCGGACAGGGCAATCAGCCCCAGCATTTT.